The 18 T cell receptor beta chains presented below share a single source sample, sequenced in a study of T cell changes during pregnancy in multiple sclerosis. Method: immunoSEQ multiplex PCR; TCRdb's copy keeps in-frame clones and lacks some. Of approximately 30,000 clones in the sample, approximately 88% were seen once. The sample was CD4+ T cells from peripheral blood mononuclear cells, taken in the first trimester of pregnancy. These receptors originate from a female donor in good health, enrolled as a control in a pregnancy study.

The genes are TRBV6-1 and TRBJ1-6; possible D gene TRBD1, 6 bases. There are 14 residues in the CDR3. The V gene lost 5 bases and the J gene lost 8 bases, with 13 bases spanning the gap. Germline CDR1 and CDR2: MNHNS and SASEGT. DNA of the CDR3: TGTGCCAGCAGTACTAGGGGGTGGGATTCACCCCTCCACTTT. Protein sequence: CASSTRGWDSPLHF.

The chain couples TRBV7-2 to TRBJ2-2, with no clear D. V lost 0 bases, J lost 6 bases, and 8 bases lay in between. CDR1 is SGHTA and CDR2 is FQGNSA in the germline V gene. CDR3 size: 14 residues. The DNA for the CDR3 is TGTGCCAGCAGCTTAGCCCCCTCTTCCGGGGAGCTGTTTTTT. Protein sequence: CASSLAPSSGELFF.

The chain combines TRBV30 with TRBJ1-5; a weak D match, TRBD1 (6 bases). CDR1 and CDR2 from the germline V gene are GTSNPN and SVGIG (reference sequence). Trimming removed 3 bases from V and 3 bases from J, with 18 bases in between. CDR3 length equals 16 residues. Written as DNA, the CDR3 is TGTGCCTGGAGCGTAGGAGCCAGGGGCATCAATCAGCCCCAGCATTTT. Amino acid sequence: CAWSVGARGINQPQHF.

This clone was observed a few times. The chain links TRBV11-2 to TRBJ2-7; D might be TRBD2 (6 bases). Germline-derived CDR1 and CDR2 are SGHAT and FQNNGV. The CDR3 consists of 14 residues. Trimming removed 5 bases at V and 6 bases at J, with 17 bases between. In nucleotides, the CDR3 is TGTGCCAGCAGCGCTCCGGGAGCAAAACTCGAGCAGTACTTC. Its protein product is CASSAPGAKLEQYF.

The rearrangement links TRBV19 to TRBJ1-2; D is possibly TRBD1 (6 bases). V was clipped by 2 bases and J by 0 bases, with 16 bases between them. The CDR3 length is 17 residues. Germline CDR1 LNHDA, CDR2 SQIVND (reference sequence). The CDR3 here is CASSIIGQGTSNYGYTF. DNA of the CDR3: TGTGCCAGTAGTATAATTGGGCAGGGGACGTCTAACTATGGCTACACCTTC. The whole variable domain, remainder taken from reference TRBV19 and TRBJ1-2, is DGGITQSPKYLFRKEGQNVTLSCEQNLNHDAMYWYRQDPGQGLRLIYYSQIVNDFQKGDIAEGYSVSREKKESFPLTVTSAQKNPTAFYLCASSIIGQGTSNYGYTFGSGTRLTVV.

The genes are TRBV6-5 and TRBJ1-2; TRBD1 matches 8 bases. Germline V gene sequence: CDR1 MNHEY, CDR2 SVGAGI. After removal of 5 bases from V and 8 bases from J, the junction contained 4 bases not matched to a gene. CDR3 size: 12 residues. The DNA of the CDR3 is TGTGCCAGCAGTAGGACAGGGAACGGCTACACCTTC. It codes for CASSRTGNGYTF.

The V gene is TRBV27, the J gene TRBJ2-7, with 9 bases fitting TRBD1. The V segment lost 5 bases and the J segment 4 bases; nucleotides outside the gene matches: 9. In germline, CDR1 is MNHEY, CDR2 SMNVEV (reference sequence). This CDR3 is built from 15 residues. The CDR3 protein is CASSPGQGRKYEQYF. The CDR3 DNA follows: TGTGCCAGCAGTCCTGGACAGGGGCGCAAATACGAGCAGTACTTC.

The chain is built from TRBV30 and TRBJ1-1, with D perhaps TRBD1 (6 bases). Germline V gene sequence: CDR1 GTSNPN, CDR2 SVGIG (reference sequence). The CDR3 runs to 13 residues. V was trimmed by 5 bases and J by 1 base, leaving 11 bases between them. The DNA of the CDR3 is TGTGCCTGGTCATCGACAGGGAACACTGAAGCTTTCTTT. Translating gives CAWSSTGNTEAFF. The full variable domain, in which reference TRBV30 and TRBJ1-1 provide the parts outside the CDR3, is SQTIHQWPATLVQPVGSPLSLECTVEGTSNPNLYWYRQAAGRGLQLLFYSVGIGQISSEVPQNLSASRPQDRQFILSSKKLLLSDSGFYLCAWSSTGNTEAFFGQGTRLTVV.

On this clone: Other DNA variants within this sample encode the same CDR3. The J gene is TRBJ2-1, the V gene TRBV19, with 11 bases that match TRBD2. Losses at the gene ends were 6 bases for V and 3 bases for J; bases not matched to a gene: 4. Germline loops: CDR1 LNHDA, CDR2 SQIVND (reference sequence). CDR3 length: 15 residues. The DNA of the CDR3 is TGTGCCAGTAGCCGTCTAGCGGGAGGCTACAATGAGCAGTTCTTC. Translating it yields CASSRLAGGYNEQFF.

This clone was counted a few times. This chain joins TRBV19 and TRBJ1-4, with 8 positions matching TRBD1. CDR3 size: 14 residues. Germline V gene lookup returns CDR1 LNHDA and CDR2 SQIVND (reference sequence). Trimming at V came to 6 bases and at J to 6 bases, leaving 6 bases not matched to a gene. The CDR3 is CASSPTGEDEKLFF. CDR3 DNA sequence: TGTGCCAGTAGCCCGACAGGGGAAGATGAAAAACTGTTTTTT.

The V call is TRBV5-6, the J call TRBJ1-2; D is unclear. V was shortened by 3 bases and J by 13 bases, with 13 bases between the two germline ends. Germline V lookup: CDR1 SGHDT, CDR2 YYEEEE. The CDR3 runs to 11 residues. This CDR3 reads CASSSDLWVTF. CDR3 sequence (DNA): TGTGCCAGCAGCTCAGACTTGTGGGTCACCTTC.

This chain joins TRBV12-5 and TRBJ2-5; 7 bases align to TRBD1. V shed 1 base and J 9 bases; nucleotides not matched to a gene: 5. CDR1 and CDR2 (germline): LGHNT, FRNRAP. The CDR3 has 13 amino acids. The CDR3 region has the DNA TGTGCTAGTGGTTTGGGGACGACAGGGTCCCAGTACTTC. It is translated as CASGLGTTGSQYF.

This chain links TRBV5-1 with TRBJ2-2; D is possibly TRBD2 (6 bases). V lost 3 bases to trimming and J lost 4 bases, with 22 bases between them. Germline CDR1 is SGHRS and CDR2 is YFSETQ. This CDR3 is 18 amino acids long. The CDR3 protein is CASSSRGLTPGTTGELFF. Here the CDR3 DNA reads TGCGCCAGCAGCTCCCGGGGACTCACTCCGGGAACCACCGGGGAGCTGTTTTTT.

This chain links TRBV4-1 with TRBJ2-1; TRBD1 matches at 7 bases. Germline CDR1 MGHRA, CDR2 YSYEKL. This CDR3 region has 15 residues. V lost 4 bases and J lost 7; bases outside the gene matches: 10. The DNA for the CDR3 is TGCGCCAGCAGCCCATGGACAGGCTTTAATAATGAGCAGTTCTTC. Translation gives CASSPWTGFNNEQFF.

V usage is TRBV28 and J usage is TRBJ1-3; D is possibly TRBD1 (5 bases). This CDR3 is built from 15 residues. Germline V CDR1 and CDR2: MDHEN, SYDVKM. V was pared by 7 bases and J by 2 bases, with 15 bases between. The CDR3 spells CASTQAGTPGNTIYF. The CDR3 DNA is TGTGCCAGCACCCAAGCAGGGACTCCTGGAAACACCATATATTTT. The entire variable domain, with the rest obtained from reference TRBV28 and TRBJ1-3, is as follows: DVKVTQSSRYLVKRTGEKVFLECVQDMDHENMFWYRQDPGLGLRLIYFSYDVKMKEKGDIPEGYSVSREKKERFSLILESASTNQTSMYLCASTQAGTPGNTIYFGEGSWLTVV.

The chain couples TRBV5-6 to TRBJ2-7; D is possibly TRBD1 (6 bases). In germline, CDR1 is SGHDT, CDR2 YYEEEE. The CDR3 totals 14 residues. Trimming shortened V by 2 bases and J by 3 bases, and 12 bases separated the two germline ends. The CDR3 reads CASSFGTSDYEQYF. CDR3 DNA sequence: TGTGCCAGCAGCTTTGGGACAAGCGACTACGAGCAGTACTTC.

This clone has just a few counts. The genes are TRBV27 and TRBJ2-7, with 7 bases identical to TRBD2. The CDR3 runs to 14 residues. After removal of 4 bases from V and 3 bases from J, the junction contained 6 bases not matched to a gene. The germline V gene encodes CDR1 MNHEY and CDR2 SMNVEV (reference sequence). The chain's CDR3 is CASSYTSANYEQYF. The CDR3 DNA follows: TGTGCCAGCAGTTATACTAGCGCTAACTACGAGCAGTACTTC.

The chain combines TRBV2 with TRBJ2-3; TRBD1 might be the D (8 bases). The germline V gene has CDR1 SNHLY and CDR2 FYNNEI. The V end lost 6 bases, the J end lost 4 bases, and 20 bases lay between the germline ends. The CDR3 length is 16 residues. The DNA of the CDR3 is TGTGCCAGCAGGGCCGACAGGGGAGGGGCCCCAGATACGCAGTATTTT. This translates into CASRADRGGAPDTQYF.